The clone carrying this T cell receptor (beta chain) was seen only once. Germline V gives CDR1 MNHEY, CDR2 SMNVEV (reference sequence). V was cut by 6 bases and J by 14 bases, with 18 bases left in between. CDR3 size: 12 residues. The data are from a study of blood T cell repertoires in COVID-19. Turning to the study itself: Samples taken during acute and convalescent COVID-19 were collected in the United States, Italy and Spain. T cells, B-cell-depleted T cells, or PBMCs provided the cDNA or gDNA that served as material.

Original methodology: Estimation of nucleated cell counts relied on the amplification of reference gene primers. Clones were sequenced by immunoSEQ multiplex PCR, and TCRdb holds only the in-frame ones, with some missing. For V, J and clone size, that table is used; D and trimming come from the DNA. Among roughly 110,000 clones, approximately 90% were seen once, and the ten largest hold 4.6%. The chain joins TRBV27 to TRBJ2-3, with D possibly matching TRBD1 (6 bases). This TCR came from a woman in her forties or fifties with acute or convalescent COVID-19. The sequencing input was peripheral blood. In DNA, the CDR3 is TGTGCCAGCAGGCTCGACAGGCATCGGGTGTATTTT. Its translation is CASRLDRHRVYF.